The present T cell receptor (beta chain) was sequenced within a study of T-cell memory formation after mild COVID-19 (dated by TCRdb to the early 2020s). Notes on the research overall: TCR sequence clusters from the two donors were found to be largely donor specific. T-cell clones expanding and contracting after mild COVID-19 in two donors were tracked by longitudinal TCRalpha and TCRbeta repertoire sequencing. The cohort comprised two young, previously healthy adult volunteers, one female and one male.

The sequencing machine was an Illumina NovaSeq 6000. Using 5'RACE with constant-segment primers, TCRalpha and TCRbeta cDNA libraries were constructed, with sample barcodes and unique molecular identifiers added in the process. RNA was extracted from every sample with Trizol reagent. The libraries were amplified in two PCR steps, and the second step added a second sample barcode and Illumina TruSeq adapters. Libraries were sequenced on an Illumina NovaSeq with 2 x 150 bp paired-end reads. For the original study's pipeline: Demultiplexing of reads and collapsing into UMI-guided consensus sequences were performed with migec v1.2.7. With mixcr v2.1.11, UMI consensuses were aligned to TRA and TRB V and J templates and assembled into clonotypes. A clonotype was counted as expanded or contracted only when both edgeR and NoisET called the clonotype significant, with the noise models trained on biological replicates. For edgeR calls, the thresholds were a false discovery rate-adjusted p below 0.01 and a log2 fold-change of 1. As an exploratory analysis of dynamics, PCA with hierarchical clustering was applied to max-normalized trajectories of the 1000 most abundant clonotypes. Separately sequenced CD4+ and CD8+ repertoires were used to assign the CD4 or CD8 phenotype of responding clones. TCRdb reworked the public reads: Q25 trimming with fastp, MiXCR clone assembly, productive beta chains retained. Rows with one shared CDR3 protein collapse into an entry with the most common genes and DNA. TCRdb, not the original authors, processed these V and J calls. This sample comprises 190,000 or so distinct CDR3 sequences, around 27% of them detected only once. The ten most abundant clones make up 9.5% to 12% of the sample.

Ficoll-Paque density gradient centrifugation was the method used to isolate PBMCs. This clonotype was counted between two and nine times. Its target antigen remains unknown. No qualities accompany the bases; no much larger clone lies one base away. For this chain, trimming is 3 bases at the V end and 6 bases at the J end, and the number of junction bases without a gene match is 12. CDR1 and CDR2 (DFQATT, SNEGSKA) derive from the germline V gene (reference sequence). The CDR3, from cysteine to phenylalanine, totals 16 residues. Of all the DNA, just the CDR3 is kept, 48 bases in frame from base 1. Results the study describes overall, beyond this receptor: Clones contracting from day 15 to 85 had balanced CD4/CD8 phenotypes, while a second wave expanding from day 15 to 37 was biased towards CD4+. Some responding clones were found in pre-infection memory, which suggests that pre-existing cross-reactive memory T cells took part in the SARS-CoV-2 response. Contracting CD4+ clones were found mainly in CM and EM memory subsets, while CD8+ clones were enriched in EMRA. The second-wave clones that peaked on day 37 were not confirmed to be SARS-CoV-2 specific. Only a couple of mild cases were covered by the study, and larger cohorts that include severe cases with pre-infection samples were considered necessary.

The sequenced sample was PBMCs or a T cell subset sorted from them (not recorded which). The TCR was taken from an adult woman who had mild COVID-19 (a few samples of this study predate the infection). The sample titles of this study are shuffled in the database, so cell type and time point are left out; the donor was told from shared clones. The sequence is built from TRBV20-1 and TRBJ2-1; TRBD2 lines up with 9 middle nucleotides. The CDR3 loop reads CSARRSGGPGANEQFF. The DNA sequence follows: TGCAGTGCTAGGAGAAGCGGGGGGCCAGGGGCCAATGAGCAGTTCTTC.